This record concerns one T cell receptor (beta chain) sequence. Its antigen is still unknown. The record has no base qualities; no much larger clone is one base away. The same CDR3 also results from other DNA sequences found in this sample. This sample stems from a study of cytotoxic CD8 clonotypes in ibrutinib-treated CLL (dated by TCRdb to the early 2020s). Broadly, across the study: In this cohort, approximately 15 patients were treatment-naive and some 10 were relapsed/refractory, while about 17 had unmutated IGHV. Response samples were taken after a median of 12 months on treatment, ranging from about 6 to 40 months. Cryopreserved peripheral blood mononuclear cells were collected at three points: before therapy, at response, and at either sustained remission or disease progression. Every remission and progressive disease sample was obtained while ibrutinib was still being received by the patients. An average of around 250,000 productive templates and tens of thousands of productive rearrangements was obtained per sample. Responses were partial in roughly 25 patients and complete in 2; after median around 72 months follow-up, around 15 stayed in remission and some twelve progressed. Longitudinal samples were obtainable from about 30% of the roughly 90 participants in the trial.

The investigation overall reported the following: Clonality increased at ibrutinib response, stayed stable in sustained remission, and fell back toward baseline at progression. Public clonotypes were rare and either contracted or stayed stable during treatment, and the rise in clonality at ibrutinib response reflected the expansion of private clonotypes. Baseline clonality was found to be higher than that of age-matched healthy donors and was strongly correlated with circulating CD8+ T-cell counts. Lymph node repertoires were not examined, and the timing of sampling was not matched between patients in sustained remission and those whose disease progressed.

A MiSeq instrument was used for deep resolution sequencing, which targeted depths ranging from 1 in 1 million up to 1 in 200,000 T cells, with coverage averaging 10x for each clonotype. TCR beta libraries were generated with the immunoSEQ hsTCRB Kit. The paper's processing steps were these. Data were analyzed with ImmunoSEQ Data Assistant and ImmunoSEQ Analyzer, with V, D and J genes assigned per IMGT definitions. Clonality, which ranges from 0 to 1, was calculated by subtracting the normalized Shannon entropy of productive rearrangement frequencies from one. Only overrepresented clonotypes making up at least 0.05% of the repertoire of each patient were included in the public clonotype analysis. Around 13 age-matched healthy donor repertoires from immuneACCESS were used as controls for clonality. TCRdb provides this immuneACCESS table in a form limited to in-frame rearrangements. Some clones are lacking; in checked studies, under half of them reflect an unresolved V gene, and why the rest are absent is not known. D and trimming come from the DNA, and the V and J calls and clone size come from that table. Present in this sample are some 200,000 clones, approximately 75% of which were seen just once. Approximately 10% of the sample rests with the top ten.

The germline ends are 10 bases apart after V is trimmed by 5 bases and J by 2 bases. For CDR1 and CDR2, the germline V gene (reference sequence) lists SEHNR and FQNEAQ. CDR3 length: 14 amino acids, cysteine to phenylalanine. The entry retains the CDR3 DNA only, 42 bases that are in frame from base 1. The sample's time point label, in plain terms: approximately 11 months on ibrutinib. For TCR beta library preparation, about 1.8 micrograms of genomic DNA were isolated from cryopreserved PBMCs. Longitudinal blood samples from CLL patients receiving ibrutinib monotherapy were subjected to high-throughput TCR beta sequencing. The patients took part in an open-label, single-center phase 2 trial of ibrutinib monotherapy.

The chain links TRBV7-9 with TRBJ1-3; possibly the D gene is TRBD1, per 5 matching bases. This material consisted of PBMCs, taken after 12 months of ibrutinib treatment. The sequence was collected from a human donor with chronic lymphocytic leukemia. The nucleotide sequence reads as follows: TGTGCCAGCAGCCCCGGGACGGCTGGAAACACCATATATTTT. Translated, this gives CASSPGTAGNTIYF. With the rest looked up from the reference TRBV7-9 and TRBJ1-3 genes rather than sequenced, the full variable domain is DTGVSQNPRHKITKRGQNVTFRCDPISEHNRLYWYRQTLGQGPEFLTYFQNEAQLEKSRLLSDRFSAERPKGSFSTLEIQRTEQGDSAMYLCASSPGTAGNTIYFGEGSWLTVV.